Following are 27 T cell receptor beta chains from one sample sequenced in a study of cytomegalovirus exposure and HLA in healthy donors. It was with 60 Vbeta and 13 Jbeta primers that the PCR ran. Clones were sequenced by immunoSEQ multiplex PCR, and TCRdb holds only the in-frame ones, with some missing. Of roughly 190,000 clones in the sample, 87% are singletons; the top ten hold roughly 1.3%. The sequenced material came from PBMCs. Receptor source: a man aged 25-45 years in good health and CMV-seronegative.

This clone was seen a handful of times. One end of the junction does not line up with germline, which may come from a read error. V usage is TRBV7-7 and J usage is TRBJ2-3; 8 bases are shared with TRBD1. The CDR3 sequence is 13 residues long. Germline V CDR1 and CDR2: SSHAT, FNYEAQ (reference sequence). CDR3 sequence: CASSLDRGDTQYF. CDR3 DNA sequence: TGTGCTAGCAGCTTAGACAGGGGCGATACGCAGTATTTT.

CDR3 DNA: TGTGCCAGCAGTGTCTCGGGGGGATTCTATAATTCACCCCTCCACTTT. This codes for CASSVSGGFYNSPLHF. This chain joins TRBV6-1 and TRBJ1-6; D possibly corresponds to TRBD1 (5 bases). Trimming cost V 4 bases and J 3 bases, with 13 bases left between them. The CDR3 length is 16 residues. Germline values: CDR1 MNHNS, CDR2 SASEGT.

This clone was picked up a small number of times. One end of the junction is discordant with germline, which a read error may explain. J is TRBJ2-7 and V is TRBV7-9; a weak D match, TRBD1 (6 bases). From germline, CDR1 is SEHNR and CDR2 FQNEAQ (reference sequence). The CDR3 is 13 amino acids. The CDR3 bases are TGTTCCAGCAGACCCGACAGGCCCCACGAGCAGTACTTC. This sequence encodes CSSRPDRPHEQYF.

CDR3 DNA: TGTGCCAGCAGCTCACTACAGGGGGCAGATTGGGGCTACACCTTC. This codes for CASSSLQGADWGYTF. This chain uses TRBV7-2 with TRBJ1-2; 9 bases align to TRBD1. Germline CDR1 reads SGHTA; CDR2 reads FQGNSA. The junction had 11 bases not matched to a gene; V was cut back by 4 bases and J by 8 bases. This CDR3 has 15 amino acids.

V gene TRBV13 combines with J gene TRBJ2-3, with D possibly TRBD2 on 6 matching bases. V was clipped by 3 bases and J by 0 bases, with 7 bases between them. This CDR3 comprises 14 residues. Germline V CDR1 and CDR2: PRHDT, FYEKMQ (reference sequence). Here the CDR3 reads CASSLGGSTDTQYF. The CDR3 DNA sequence: TGTGCCAGCAGCTTGGGGGGTAGCACAGATACGCAGTATTTT.

The rearrangement links TRBV5-1 to TRBJ2-7; 12 bases fit TRBD1. The CDR3 is 15 residues long. J lost 4 bases, V lost 2 bases, and 4 bases had no gene match. Germline CDR1 and CDR2: SGHRS and YFSETQ. The CDR3 bases are TGCGCCAGCAGCTTCCCGGGACAGGGGGCGTACGAGCAGTACTTC. This gives the protein CASSFPGQGAYEQYF. The full variable domain, rest sourced from reference TRBV5-1 and TRBJ2-7, is KAGVTQTPRYLIKTRGQQVTLSCSPISGHRSVSWYQQTPGQGLQFLFEYFSETQRNKGNFPGRFSGRQFSNSRSEMNVSTLELGDSALYLCASSFPGQGAYEQYFGPGTRLTVT.

At least ten counts were recorded for this clone. This chain joins TRBV4-3 and TRBJ2-7, with 10 positions matching TRBD1. The V gene's germline CDR1 is LGHNA and CDR2 YSLEER. V lost 0 bases, J lost 4 bases, and 9 bases stayed unmatched. The CDR3 is made up of 17 amino acids. The CDR3 sequence is CASSQDGWGTGAYEQYF. The DNA of the CDR3 is TGCGCCAGCAGCCAAGACGGTTGGGGGACAGGGGCTTACGAGCAGTACTTC.

V usage is TRBV7-9 and J usage is TRBJ1-1, with 9 bases fitting TRBD1. CDR1 and CDR2 from the germline V gene are SEHNR and FQNEAQ (reference sequence). The CDR3 extends over 16 amino acids. V was clipped by 0 bases and J by 3 bases; unmatched bases: 5. DNA for the CDR3: TGTGCCAGCAGCTTAGCCCGGACAGGGGAGGACACTGAAGCTTTCTTT. Its protein product is CASSLARTGEDTEAFF.

This clone came up a few times. The rearrangement uses TRBV7-6 and TRBJ2-1; 8 bases are a match to TRBD2. The germline CDR1 and CDR2 sequences are SGHVS and FNYEAQ. This CDR3 has 16 amino acids. The J segment lost 0 bases and the V segment lost 1 base, leaving 2 bases of the junction unmatched. CDR3 amino acids: CASSLGGRFSYNEQFF. In DNA, the CDR3 is TGTGCCAGCAGCTTAGGCGGGAGGTTCTCCTACAATGAGCAGTTCTTC.

The V gene is TRBV7-9, the J gene TRBJ2-7; TRBD1 is a possible D gene (6 bases). Germline V lookup: CDR1 SEHNR, CDR2 FQNEAQ (reference sequence). V was pared by 6 bases and J by 3 bases, with 18 bases between. The CDR3 is 15 amino acids. This chain's CDR3 is CASRKSGVRGYEQYF. Written as DNA, the CDR3 is TGTGCCAGCAGAAAGTCAGGGGTGCGTGGCTACGAGCAGTACTTC.

This clone was seen a few times. The chain carries TRBV28 and TRBJ2-1; 16 bases align to TRBD2. The CDR3 extends over 17 amino acids. CDR1 is MDHEN, CDR2 SYDVKM, per germline. Trimming cost V 6 bases and J 3 bases; bases outside gene matches: 5. CDR3 nucleotides: TGTGCCAGCAGGGGGACTAGCGGGAGGGCTCGCTACAATGAGCAGTTCTTC. Its protein product is CASRGTSGRARYNEQFF. Full variable domain (missing parts from reference TRBV28 and TRBJ2-1): DVKVTQSSRYLVKRTGEKVFLECVQDMDHENMFWYRQDPGLGLRLIYFSYDVKMKEKGDIPEGYSVSREKKERFSLILESASTNQTSMYLCASRGTSGRARYNEQFFGPGTRLTVL.

The rearrangement links TRBV25-1 to TRBJ2-2, with a possible D match to TRBD1 (6 bases). Trimming removed 3 bases from V and 6 bases from J, with 11 bases in between. The CDR3 covers 14 residues. Germline CDR1 and CDR2: MGHDK and SYGVNS. DNA for the CDR3: TGTGCCAGCAGTGACCAGGGGACGGCCGGGGAGCTGTTTTTT. Translation: CASSDQGTAGELFF.

This sequence joins TRBV10-3 and TRBJ2-5; 9 positions match TRBD1. Germline values: CDR1 ENHRY, CDR2 SYGVKD. CDR3 length equals 14 residues. J was trimmed by 4 bases and V by 6 bases; bases with no gene match: 6. CDR3 in amino acids: CAIRVGTGPETQYF. In DNA form, the CDR3 reads TGTGCCATCAGAGTCGGGACAGGGCCAGAGACCCAGTACTTC.

V gene TRBV7-2 combines with J gene TRBJ2-1, with D perhaps matching TRBD1 (6 bases). The CDR3 totals 15 residues. V lost 1 base, J lost 2 bases, and 9 bases lay in between. Germline CDR1 reads SGHTA; CDR2 reads FQGNSA. Here the CDR3 reads CASSLGGTTYNEQFF. The CDR3 DNA sequence: TGTGCCAGCAGCTTAGGTGGGACAACCTACAATGAGCAGTTCTTC.

This chain uses TRBV2 with TRBJ1-1, with 8 bases fitting TRBD1. From germline, CDR1 is SNHLY and CDR2 FYNNEI. The CDR3 consists of 14 residues. After removal of 8 bases from V and 2 bases from J, the junction contained 7 bases not matched to a gene. The CDR3: CASGMTGVNTEAFF. In DNA, the CDR3 is TGTGCCAGCGGAATGACAGGGGTAAACACTGAAGCTTTCTTT.

The chain is built from TRBV4-3 and TRBJ2-3, with 7 bases lining up with TRBD2. The CDR3 is 16 residues long. Germline V gene lookup returns CDR1 LGHNA and CDR2 YSLEER. With V trimmed by 0 bases and J by 4 bases, 7 bases remained unmatched. The CDR3 nucleotides are TGCGCCAGCAGCCAAGATGGGCGGGGGTCCTCAGATACGCAGTATTTT. Residues: CASSQDGRGSSDTQYF.

This clone has just one count. V usage is TRBV4-1 and J usage is TRBJ2-2; 13 bases fit TRBD2. With V trimmed by 1 base and J by 2 bases, 16 bases remained unmatched. The germline V gene has CDR1 MGHRA and CDR2 YSYEKL. CDR3 length: 22 amino acids. The CDR3 bases are TGCGCCAGCAGCCAAGTTTTACTGCGGTTGACTAGCGGGGGGCAAAACACCGGGGAGCTGTTTTTT. It encodes CASSQVLLRLTSGGQNTGELFF.

The V gene is TRBV4-2, the J gene TRBJ1-6; no clear D. The CDR3 is 14 amino acids. V lost 4 bases to trimming and J lost 10 bases, with 14 bases between them. Germline V gives CDR1 LGHNA, CDR2 YNFKEQ. The CDR3 here is CASSPETSGSPLHF. The CDR3 DNA reads TGTGCCAGCAGCCCGGAGACTTCTGGGTCACCCCTCCACTTT.

The table lists this clone with a few counts. V and J are TRBV7-2 and TRBJ2-1; TRBD1 is a possible D gene (5 bases). The V and J ends lost 5 bases and 8 bases respectively, with 16 bases between them. CDR1 and CDR2 from the germline V gene are SGHTA and FQGNSA. The CDR3 is 14 amino acids. The CDR3 protein is CASSPILGRHEQFF. The CDR3 DNA follows: TGTGCCAGCAGCCCTATATTGGGGCGGCATGAGCAGTTCTTC. The full variable domain, with the rest looked up from reference TRBV7-2 and TRBJ2-1, is GAGVSQSPSNKVTEKGKDVELRCDPISGHTALYWYRQSLGQGLEFLIYFQGNSAPDKSGLPSDRFSAERTGGSVSTLTIQRTQQEDSAVYLCASSPILGRHEQFFGPGTRLTVL.

Of note for this clone: One end of the junction varies from germline; a read error may be responsible. The chain couples TRBV7-7 to TRBJ2-1; TRBD1 might be the D (6 bases). CDR3 length: 14 residues. Germline V CDR1 and CDR2: SSHAT, FNYEAQ (reference sequence). The CDR3 protein is CASSNSRGRGEQFF. The CDR3, as DNA: TGTGCTAGCAGCAACTCCAGGGGCAGGGGTGAGCAGTTCTTC.

The J gene is TRBJ1-4, the V gene TRBV19; unclear D gene. This CDR3 has 18 residues. From germline, CDR1 is LNHDA and CDR2 SQIVND (reference sequence). V lost 9 bases and J 0 bases, leaving 23 bases between the germline ends. The CDR3 spells CASKGGTFSGATNEKLFF. DNA for the CDR3: TGTGCCAGCAAAGGAGGCACGTTCAGCGGGGCAACTAATGAAAAACTGTTTTTT.

This clone was observed a few times. The J gene is TRBJ2-5, the V gene TRBV5-4, with TRBD2 as a possible D gene (5 bases). Trimming cost V 1 base and J 1 base, with 8 bases left between them. Germline-derived CDR1 and CDR2 are SGHNT and YYREEE (reference sequence). The CDR3 runs to 14 residues. The CDR3 nucleotides are TGTGCCAGCAGCTTGAAACTAGTCCAAGAGACCCAGTACTTC. Amino acid sequence: CASSLKLVQETQYF. Full variable domain (remainder filled in from reference TRBV5-4 and TRBJ2-5): ETGVTQSPTHLIKTRGQQVTLRCSSQSGHNTVSWYQQALGQGPQFIFQYYREEENGRGNFPPRFSGLQFPNYSSELNVNALELDDSALYLCASSLKLVQETQYFGPGTRLLVL.

This chain links TRBV2 with TRBJ1-6, with 7 positions matching TRBD1. This CDR3 has 15 residues. Germline V CDR1 and CDR2: SNHLY, FYNNEI. Trimming at V came to 6 bases and at J to 7 bases, leaving 9 bases not matched to a gene. Here the CDR3 reads CASRINTGVNSPLHF. Here the CDR3 DNA reads TGTGCCAGCAGGATAAATACAGGGGTAAATTCACCCCTCCACTTT.

This sequence joins TRBV6-6 and TRBJ1-2; possible D gene TRBD1, 5 bases. The CDR3 spans 15 residues. Germline V gene lookup returns CDR1 MNHNY and CDR2 SVGAGI (reference sequence). V lost 5 bases, J lost 5 bases, and 18 bases lay in between. CDR3 sequence: CASSQGFGGGYGYTF. The CDR3, as DNA: TGTGCCAGCAGTCAGGGTTTTGGCGGCGGATATGGCTACACCTTC.

A single count supports this clone. The chain is built from TRBV5-1 and TRBJ2-4, with 9 bases lining up with TRBD2. The J segment lost 5 bases and the V segment lost 0 bases, leaving 12 bases of the junction unmatched. The CDR3 has 18 amino acids. Germline loops: CDR1 SGHRS, CDR2 YFSETQ. This CDR3 is CASSLGIFGGGEENIQYF. The CDR3 bases are TGCGCCAGCAGCTTGGGGATATTTGGCGGGGGGGAGGAAAACATTCAGTACTTC.

This sequence joins TRBV5-1 and TRBJ2-2; no reliable D call. Germline V gene data show CDR1 as SGHRS and CDR2 as YFSETQ. The CDR3 loop spans 14 amino acids. Between the trimmed V and J ends, which lost 0 bases and 4 bases, there was a span of 7 bases. The CDR3 nucleotides read TGCGCCAGCAGCTTGGTGGTTAGCACCGGGGAGCTGTTTTTT. Protein product: CASSLVVSTGELFF.

The rearrangement uses TRBV4-3 and TRBJ1-1; the match to TRBD1 covers 8 bases. Germline V CDR1 and CDR2: LGHNA, YSLEER. The CDR3 covers 14 residues. J was trimmed by 3 bases and V by 3 bases; bases with no gene match: 3. The CDR3 sequence is CASSQGQEDTEAFF. CDR3 nucleotides: TGCGCCAGCAGCCAGGGACAGGAGGACACTGAAGCTTTCTTT.